This entry describes one TCR beta chain. Its antigen is currently unknown. Measured with immunoSEQ multiplex PCR; TCRdb has only the in-frame clones, and not every one. The sample lists some 220,000 clones, about nine tenths occurring once. Germline assignment: CDR1 SGHDT and CDR2 YYEEEE. The CDR3 contains 13 residues. V dropped 4 bases and J dropped 6; count of bases not matched to a gene: 2. The sample belongs to a study of cytomegalovirus exposure and HLA in healthy donors. About the research overall: Later, an analysis reported that the 120 or so validation repertoires had used the same platform as the 550 to 750 first-cohort repertoires. Notes on the study in general: According to the study, 160 or so TCR beta chains were cytomegalovirus-associated. The classifier, whose performance was assessed in both the original and validation cohorts, reportedly diagnosed cytomegalovirus status with high specificity and sensitivity. In vitro confirmation showed three CMV-associated chains to be CMV antigen specific.

The sequenced sample was PBMCs. This TCR was recovered from a woman in her late teens or twenties in good health and CMV-seronegative. The chain is built from TRBV5-6 and TRBJ1-2, with 11 bases identical to TRBD1. The CDR3 is CASSRDRGDGYTF. The CDR3 DNA reads TGTGCCAGCAGCCGGGACAGGGGGGATGGCTACACCTTC.